This section outlines one TCR beta chain sequence together with its context. The record originates from a study of T cell changes during pregnancy in multiple sclerosis. The CDR3 is made up of 16 amino acids. CDR1 MNHNY and CDR2 SVGAGI come from the germline V gene (reference sequence). Losses at the gene ends were 2 bases for V and 2 bases for J; bases not matched to a gene: 8. Using immunoSEQ multiplex PCR, the repertoire was profiled, and TCRdb retains in-frame clones only, with some absent. In the table there are some 120,000 clones, roughly nine tenths of which are singletons. This TCR derives from a female donor with multiple sclerosis, enrolled in a pregnancy study. The chain uses TRBV6-6 and TRBJ2-5; 7 nucleotides align to TRBD1. Sequenced material: peripheral blood, taken in the third trimester of pregnancy. The CDR3 bases are TGTGCCAGCAGTTACGCGGACAGGACCGCTCAAGAGACCCAGTACTTC. It codes for CASSYADRTAQETQYF.